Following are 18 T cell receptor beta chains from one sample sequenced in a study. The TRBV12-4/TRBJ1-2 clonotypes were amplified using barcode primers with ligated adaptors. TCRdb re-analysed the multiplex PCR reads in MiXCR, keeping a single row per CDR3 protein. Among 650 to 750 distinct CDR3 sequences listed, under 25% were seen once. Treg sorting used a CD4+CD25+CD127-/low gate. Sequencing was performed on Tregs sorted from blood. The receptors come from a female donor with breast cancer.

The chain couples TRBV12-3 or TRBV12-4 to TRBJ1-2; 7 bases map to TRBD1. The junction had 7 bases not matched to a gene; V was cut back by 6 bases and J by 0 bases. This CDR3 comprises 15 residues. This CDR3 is CASSLFGQANYGYTF. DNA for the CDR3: TGTGCCAGCAGCTTATTCGGACAGGCTAACTATGGCTACACCTTC.

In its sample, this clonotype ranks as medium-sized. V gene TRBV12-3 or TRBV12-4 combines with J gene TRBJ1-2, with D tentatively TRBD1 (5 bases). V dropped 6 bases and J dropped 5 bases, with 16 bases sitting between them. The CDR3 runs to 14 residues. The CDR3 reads CASSQTAGRYGYTF. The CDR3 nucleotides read TGTGCCAGCAGCCAGACAGCCGGCCGATATGGCTACACCTTC.

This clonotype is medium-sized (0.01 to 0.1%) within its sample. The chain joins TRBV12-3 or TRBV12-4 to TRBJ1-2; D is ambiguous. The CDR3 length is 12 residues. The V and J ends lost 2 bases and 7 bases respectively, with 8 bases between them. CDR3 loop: CASSLRGGGYTF. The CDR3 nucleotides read TGTGCCAGCAGTTTAAGAGGAGGTGGCTACACCTTC.

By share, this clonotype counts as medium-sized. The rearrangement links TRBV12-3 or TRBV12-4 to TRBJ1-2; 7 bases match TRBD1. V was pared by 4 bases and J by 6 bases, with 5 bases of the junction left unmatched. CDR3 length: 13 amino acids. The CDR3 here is CASSWDRQNGYTF. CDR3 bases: TGTGCCAGCAGTTGGGACAGACAAAATGGCTACACCTTC.

The CDR3 loop reads CASSNNRGYGYTF. The CDR3 DNA reads as TGTGCCAGCAGTAACAACAGGGGCTATGGCTACACCTTC. The rearrangement links TRBV12-3 or TRBV12-4 to TRBJ1-2; TRBD1 matches at 7 bases. The V gene end was trimmed by 5 bases and the J gene end by 4 bases; junction bases not matched to a gene: 4. The CDR3 spans 13 residues.

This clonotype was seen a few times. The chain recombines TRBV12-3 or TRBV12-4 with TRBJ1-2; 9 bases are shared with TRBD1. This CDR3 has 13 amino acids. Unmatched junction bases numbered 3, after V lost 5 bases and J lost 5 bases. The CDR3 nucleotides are TGTGCCAGCAGTGGCGGACAGGGGTATGGCTACACCTTC. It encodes CASSGGQGYGYTF.

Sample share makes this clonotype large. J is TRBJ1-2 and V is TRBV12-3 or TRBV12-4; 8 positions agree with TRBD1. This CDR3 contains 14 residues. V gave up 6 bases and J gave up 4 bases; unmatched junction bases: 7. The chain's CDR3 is CASSLFGQGYGYTF. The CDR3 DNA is TGTGCCAGCAGCTTATTCGGACAGGGCTATGGCTACACCTTC.

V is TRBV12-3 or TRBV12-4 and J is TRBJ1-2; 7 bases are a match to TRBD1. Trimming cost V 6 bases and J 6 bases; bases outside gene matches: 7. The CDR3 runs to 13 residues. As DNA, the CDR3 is TGTGCCAGCAGCTTATTCGGACAGGATGGCTACACCTTC. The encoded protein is CASSLFGQDGYTF.

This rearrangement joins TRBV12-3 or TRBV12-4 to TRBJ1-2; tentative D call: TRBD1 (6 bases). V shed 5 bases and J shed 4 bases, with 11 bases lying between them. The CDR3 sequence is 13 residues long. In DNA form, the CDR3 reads TGTGCCAGCAGTCGGGACATTCGCTATGGCTACACCTTC. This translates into CASSRDIRYGYTF.

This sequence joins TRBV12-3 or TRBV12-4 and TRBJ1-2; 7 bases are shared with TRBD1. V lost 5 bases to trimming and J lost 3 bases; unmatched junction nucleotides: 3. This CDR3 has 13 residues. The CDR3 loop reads CASSPTGHYGYTF. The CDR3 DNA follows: TGTGCCAGCAGTCCGACAGGGCACTATGGCTACACCTTC.

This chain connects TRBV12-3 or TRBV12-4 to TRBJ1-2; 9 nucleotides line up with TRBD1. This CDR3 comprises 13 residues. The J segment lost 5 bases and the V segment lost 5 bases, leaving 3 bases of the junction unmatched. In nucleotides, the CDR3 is TGTGCCAGCAGTCGGGGACAGGGATATGGCTACACCTTC. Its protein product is CASSRGQGYGYTF.

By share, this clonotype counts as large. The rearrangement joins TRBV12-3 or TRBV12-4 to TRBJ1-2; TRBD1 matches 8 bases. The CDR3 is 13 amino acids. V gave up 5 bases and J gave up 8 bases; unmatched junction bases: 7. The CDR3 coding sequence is TGTGCCAGCAGTGTGACAGGACAGGGAGGCTACACCTTC. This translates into CASSVTGQGGYTF.

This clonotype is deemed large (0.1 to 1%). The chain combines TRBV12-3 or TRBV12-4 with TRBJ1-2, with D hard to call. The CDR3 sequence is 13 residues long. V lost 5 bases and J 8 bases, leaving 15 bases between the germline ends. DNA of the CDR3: TGTGCCAGCAGTGTTAACCCTGGGCCAGGCTACACCTTC. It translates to CASSVNPGPGYTF.

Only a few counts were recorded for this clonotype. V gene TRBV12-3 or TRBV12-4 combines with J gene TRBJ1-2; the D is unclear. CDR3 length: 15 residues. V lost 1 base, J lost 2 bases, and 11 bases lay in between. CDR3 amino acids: CASSLVEEANYGYTF. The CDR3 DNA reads TGTGCCAGCAGTTTAGTGGAGGAGGCGAACTATGGCTACACCTTC.

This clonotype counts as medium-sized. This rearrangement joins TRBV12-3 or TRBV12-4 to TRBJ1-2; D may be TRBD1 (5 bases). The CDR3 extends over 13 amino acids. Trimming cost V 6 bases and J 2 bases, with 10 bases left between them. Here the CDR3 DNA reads TGTGCCAGCAGCTCCGACAGCAACTATGGCTACACCTTC. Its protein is CASSSDSNYGYTF.

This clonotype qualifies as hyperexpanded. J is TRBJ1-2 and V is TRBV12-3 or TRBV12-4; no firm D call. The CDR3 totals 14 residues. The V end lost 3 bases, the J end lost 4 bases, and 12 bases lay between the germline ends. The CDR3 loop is CASSFGALFYGYTF. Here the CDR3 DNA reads TGTGCCAGCAGTTTTGGTGCTCTTTTCTATGGCTACACCTTC.

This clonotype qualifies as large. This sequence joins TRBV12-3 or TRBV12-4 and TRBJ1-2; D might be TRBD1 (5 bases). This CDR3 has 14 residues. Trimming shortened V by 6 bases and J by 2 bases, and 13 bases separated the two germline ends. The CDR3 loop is CASSGGTGNYGYTF. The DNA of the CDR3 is TGTGCCAGCAGCGGAGGGACGGGGAACTATGGCTACACCTTC.

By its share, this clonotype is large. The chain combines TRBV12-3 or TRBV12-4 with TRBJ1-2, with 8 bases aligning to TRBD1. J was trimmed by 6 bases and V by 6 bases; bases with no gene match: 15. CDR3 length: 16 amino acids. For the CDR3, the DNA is TGTGCCAGCAGCCCTAGGACAGGGCGTATTTATAATGGCTACACCTTC. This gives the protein CASSPRTGRIYNGYTF.